The source of this TCR beta chain is a study of glioma-infiltrating T cells. This CDR3 spans 14 amino acids. CDR1 is SGDLS and CDR2 is YYNGEE in the germline V gene. Trimming removed 5 bases from V and 4 bases from J; junction bases left unmatched: 7. Amplification of TCR alpha and beta CDR3 regions from RNA used iRepertoire nested multiplex PCR. Tissue mRNA or PBMC total RNA, roughly 95-400 ng, went into one-step reverse transcription and amplification. TCRdb analysed the multiplex PCR reads with MiXCR anew, one entry per CDR3 protein. The sample records over 120,000 distinct CDR3 sequences, roughly two fifths being singletons. This clonotype appeared a few times. Its antigen is not identified. Study-wide findings and caveats: Tissue-blood divergence was below expectation in non-neoplastic patients, above in gliomas.

The TCR originated in a human donor with low-grade glioma or glioblastoma, undergoing nonglioma brain surgery, or in good health (not recorded which). The V and J genes are TRBV9 and TRBJ1-1; 8 bases match TRBD1. Sequencing used glioma tissue, nonneoplastic brain tissue, or PBMCs (not recorded which). CDR3 coding DNA: TGTGCCAGCAGATCGACAGGGGAGAGCACTGAAGCTTTCTTT. Protein product: CASRSTGESTEAFF.